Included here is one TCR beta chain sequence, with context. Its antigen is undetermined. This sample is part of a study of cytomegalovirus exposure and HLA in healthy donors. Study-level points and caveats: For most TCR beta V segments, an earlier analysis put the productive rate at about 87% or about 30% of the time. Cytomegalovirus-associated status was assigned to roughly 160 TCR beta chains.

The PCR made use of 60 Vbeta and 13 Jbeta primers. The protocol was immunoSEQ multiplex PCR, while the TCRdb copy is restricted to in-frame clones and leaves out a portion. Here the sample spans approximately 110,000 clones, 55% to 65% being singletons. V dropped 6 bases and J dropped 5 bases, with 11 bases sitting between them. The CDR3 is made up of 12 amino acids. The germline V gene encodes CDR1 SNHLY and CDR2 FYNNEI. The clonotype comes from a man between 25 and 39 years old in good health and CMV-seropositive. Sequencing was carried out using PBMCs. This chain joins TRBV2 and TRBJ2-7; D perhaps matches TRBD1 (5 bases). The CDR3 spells CASSTTANEQYF. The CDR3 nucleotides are TGTGCCAGCAGCACGACAGCGAACGAGCAGTACTTC. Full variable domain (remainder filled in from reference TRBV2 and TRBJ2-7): EPEVTQTPSHQVTQMGQEVILRCVPISNHLYFYWYRQILGQKVEFLVSFYNNEISEKSEIFDDQFSVERPDGSNFTLKIRSTKLEDSAMYFCASSTTANEQYFGPGTRLTVT.